This entry describes one TCR beta chain. Its antigen is unknown. This sample stems from a study of cytomegalovirus exposure and HLA in healthy donors. Findings and limits, study-wide: In an earlier analysis, in 620 or so donors, most V segments appeared productive either ~87% or ~30% of the time. Association of a missense DCLRE1C variant with TCR beta V- and J-gene trimming was reported in a later analysis.

It was with 60 Vbeta and 13 Jbeta primers that the PCR ran. Sequencing was performed with immunoSEQ multiplex PCR; in TCRdb, only in-frame clones are kept and a portion is missing. The table has about 120,000 clones, 65% to 85% seen once; the top ten hold less than 6%. Germline V gene lookup returns CDR1 SNHLY and CDR2 FYNNEI. Trimming left V 5 bases short and J 5 bases short, with 9 bases between. The CDR3 has 12 amino acids. Material for sequencing was PBMCs. The V and J genes are TRBV2 and TRBJ2-5; possible D gene TRBD1, 6 bases. This clonotype was sampled from a woman aged 25 to 39 in good health and CMV-seropositive. CDR3 in DNA: TGTGCCAGCAGTAGACAGGAGGAGACCCAGTACTTC. This gives the protein CASSRQEETQYF.